Below are 18 T cell receptor beta chains sequenced from a single sample in a study of Ad26.COV2.S vaccination and SARS-CoV-2 variants (dated by TCRdb to about 2021). Library creation used the immunoSEQ multiplex PCR assay. Not all clones reach the TCRdb copy of this immuneACCESS table, which keeps in-frame sequences only. Checked studies attribute under half of the gap to unresolved V genes and leave the rest unexplained. A total of about 350,000 clones appear in this sample, roughly 87% of them only once. The ten largest make up roughly 3.1% of the sample. The treatment or condition label on this specimen signifies: roughly 20 received Ad26.COV2.S at low or high dose, single or two shots; roughly five received placebo; per-sample allocation not given. For vaccine and placebo recipients, the sequenced repertoires came from samples collected on day 63 after the first injection. The starting material was peripheral blood, obtained in a trial of Ad26.COV2.S vaccine versus placebo. These receptors came from a person aged 18-65 years who received the Ad26.COV2.S COVID-19 vaccine or a placebo.

This clone was observed a single time. The rearrangement links TRBV29-1 to TRBJ2-2; TRBD1 might be the D (6 bases). Germline loops: CDR1 SQVTM, CDR2 ANQGSEA. V was clipped by 4 bases and J by 0 bases, with 9 bases between them. The length of the CDR3 is 14 residues. The CDR3 region is CSVAGTTNTGELFF. CDR3 bases: TGCAGCGTTGCCGGGACAACGAACACCGGGGAGCTGTTTTTT.

The V and J genes are TRBV5-5 and TRBJ1-2, with D possibly being TRBD1 (6 bases). This CDR3 comprises 15 residues. Trimming left V 4 bases short and J 5 bases short, with 18 bases between. In germline, CDR1 is SGHKS, CDR2 YYEKEE (reference sequence). The CDR3 DNA reads TGTGCCAGCAGCCAAATCGCAGGGGCGAGATATGGCTACACCTTC. Protein product: CASSQIAGARYGYTF.

The genes are TRBV7-3 and TRBJ2-3, with D perhaps given as TRBD1 or TRBD2 (5 bases each). Germline values: CDR1 SGHTA, CDR2 FQGTGA. V was pared by 5 bases and J by 3 bases, with 12 bases between. The CDR3 is made up of 14 amino acids. This CDR3 reads CASSRGTATDTQYF. In DNA, the CDR3 is TGTGCCAGCAGCCGAGGGACCGCAACAGATACGCAGTATTTT. The whole variable domain, filled in from reference TRBV7-3 and TRBJ2-3, reads GAGVSQTPSNKVTEKGKYVELRCDPISGHTALYWYRQSLGQGPEFLIYFQGTGAADDSGLPNDRFFAVRPEGSVSTLKIQRTERGDSAVYLCASSRGTATDTQYFGPGTRLTVL.

The chain carries TRBV6-6 and TRBJ1-2; tentatively, D is TRBD1 (6 bases). The CDR3 is made up of 12 amino acids. V lost 6 bases and J 6 bases, leaving 11 bases between the germline ends. The V gene's germline CDR1 is MNHNY and CDR2 SVGAGI (reference sequence). The CDR3 loop reads CASSWTVDGYTF. The CDR3 nucleotides read TGTGCCAGCAGCTGGACAGTTGATGGCTACACCTTC.

Comment on this clone: Other DNA sequences in the sample encode the same CDR3. The chain joins TRBV27 to TRBJ2-7, with TRBD2 matching over 11 bases. The V gene end was trimmed by 4 bases and the J gene end by 4 bases; junction bases not matched to a gene: 3. CDR1 and CDR2 from the germline V gene are MNHEY and SMNVEV (reference sequence). This CDR3 contains 14 residues. CDR3 in amino acids: CASSSSGGSYEQYF. The CDR3 DNA reads as TGTGCCAGCAGTTCTAGCGGGGGGTCGTACGAGCAGTACTTC.

The rearrangement links TRBV9 to TRBJ2-2; D call uncertain. Trimming took off 4 bases at V and 1 base at J, with 8 bases between the two ends. The CDR3 sequence is 14 residues long. Germline V gene data show CDR1 as SGDLS and CDR2 as YYNGEE. The DNA for the CDR3 is TGTGCCAGCAGCATTGGAAGGAACACCGGGGAGCTGTTTTTT. Its protein product is CASSIGRNTGELFF.

The chain employs TRBV9 and TRBJ1-2; 8 bases fit TRBD1. The V segment lost 5 bases and the J segment 3 bases; nucleotides outside the gene matches: 12. There are 16 residues in the CDR3. Germline V gene lookup returns CDR1 SGDLS and CDR2 YYNGEE. CDR3 DNA sequence: TGTGCCAGCAGAGGGGCAGGGGGCTTCGAGGACTATGGCTACACCTTC. Protein: CASRGAGGFEDYGYTF.

The chain carries TRBV5-4 and TRBJ2-5, with D perhaps given as TRBD1 or TRBD2 (5 bases each). Germline V gene lookup returns CDR1 SGHNT and CDR2 YYREEE (reference sequence). V lost 3 bases, J lost 2 bases, and 17 bases lay in between. The CDR3 is 16 amino acids. This chain's CDR3 is CASSSDRGEGQETQYF. The CDR3 bases are TGTGCCAGCAGCTCCGACCGGGGCGAGGGGCAAGAGACCCAGTACTTC.

The V call is TRBV7-9, the J call TRBJ2-2, with 9 bases matching TRBD1. Unmatched junction bases numbered 6, after V lost 5 bases and J lost 5 bases. Germline lookup yields CDR1 SEHNR and CDR2 FQNEAQ (reference sequence). This CDR3 contains 15 residues. The CDR3 coding sequence is TGTGCCAGCAGCCTACGGACAGGGGTGACCGGGGAGCTGTTTTTT. Its translation: CASSLRTGVTGELFF.

The chain couples TRBV7-3 to TRBJ2-2; D ambiguous. Trimming stripped 5 bases from V and 2 bases from J, with 6 bases between. Looked up from germline, CDR1 is SGHTA and CDR2 is FQGTGA. The CDR3 has 13 residues. The CDR3 DNA follows: TGTGCCAGCAGCCGAGACAACACCGGGGAGCTGTTTTTT. As protein: CASSRDNTGELFF.

The chain has TRBV11-2 and TRBJ1-1; TRBD1 might be the D (6 bases). V lost 7 bases and J lost 3, with 18 bases in between. CDR1 is SGHAT and CDR2 is FQNNGV in the germline V gene. CDR3 length: 15 residues. Here the CDR3 reads CASIPGGAGDTEAFF. The CDR3 DNA reads TGTGCCAGCATCCCGGGGGGGGCAGGGGACACTGAAGCTTTCTTT.

The chain joins TRBV5-6 to TRBJ2-7; D remains unclear. The germline V gene encodes CDR1 SGHDT and CDR2 YYEEEE. Trimming removed 0 bases from V and 5 bases from J, with 12 bases in between. The CDR3 consists of 14 residues. This CDR3 reads CASSLGDNPHEQYF. The DNA for the CDR3 is TGTGCCAGCAGCTTGGGTGATAACCCCCACGAGCAGTACTTC. The whole variable domain, filled in from reference TRBV5-6 and TRBJ2-7, reads DAGVTQSPTHLIKTRGQQVTLRCSPKSGHDTVSWYQQALGQGPQFIFQYYEEEERQRGNFPDRFSGHQFPNYSSELNVNALLLGDSALYLCASSLGDNPHEQYFGPGTRLTVT.

In its sample, this clone was seen once. This chain connects TRBV6-6 to TRBJ2-4; TRBD1 agrees at 8 bases. The V segment lost 0 bases and the J segment 3 bases; nucleotides outside the gene matches: 1. This CDR3 spans 15 amino acids. The germline gives CDR1 MNHNY, CDR2 SVGAGI (reference sequence). For the CDR3, the DNA is TGTGCCAGCAGTTACTCGACAGGGGACAAAAACATTCAGTACTTC. Translated, it gives CASSYSTGDKNIQYF.

The chain joins TRBV7-6 to TRBJ1-1; TRBD1 matches 10 bases. V trimming: 3 bases; J trimming: 0 bases; junction bases outside the gene matches: 4. The V gene's germline CDR1 is SGHVS and CDR2 FNYEAQ. The CDR3 contains 16 residues. CDR3 region: CASSLTGGLLNTEAFF. Here the CDR3 DNA reads TGTGCCAGCAGCTTGACAGGGGGCCTTTTGAACACTGAAGCTTTCTTT.

This clone was found once. V and J are TRBV4-2 and TRBJ1-6; a possible D gene is TRBD1 (5 bases). Germline CDR1 LGHNA, CDR2 YNFKEQ. V was shortened by 0 bases and J by 9 bases, with 15 bases between the two germline ends. The CDR3 extends over 16 amino acids. The CDR3: CASSQDPGADGSPLHF. The CDR3 DNA is TGTGCCAGCAGCCAAGATCCCGGGGCCGATGGTTCACCCCTCCACTTT.

This chain joins TRBV24-1 and TRBJ1-2; TRBD1 is a possible D gene (5 bases). Trimming pared 4 bases from V and 8 bases from J, leaving 10 bases between. The germline V gene has CDR1 KGHDR and CDR2 SFDVKD. The CDR3 is 12 amino acids. The CDR3 spells CATSDLRDGYTF. Written as DNA, the CDR3 is TGTGCCACCAGTGACCTCAGGGACGGCTACACCTTC.

As for this clone: A clone one base away is much larger, so this may be a read error. V and J are TRBV6-5 and TRBJ1-5; D is possibly TRBD1 (5 bases). CDR1 is MNHEY, CDR2 SVGAGI, per germline. There are 14 residues in the CDR3. V was pared by 2 bases and J by 4 bases, with 9 bases between. CDR3 DNA sequence: TGTGCCAGCAGTTACCCTGGGGGGAATCAGCCCCAGCATTTT. It codes for CASSYPGGNQPQHF.

The chain uses TRBV23-1 and TRBJ2-5, with 7 bases matching TRBD1. TRBV23-1 carries the ORF label, with uncertain function. The CDR3 has 15 residues. V lost 2 bases, J lost 4 bases, and 7 bases stayed unmatched. CDR3 bases: TGCGCCAGCAGTCAAACGAGGGGGCAGTCAGAGACCCAGTACTTC. Translated: CASSQTRGQSETQYF.